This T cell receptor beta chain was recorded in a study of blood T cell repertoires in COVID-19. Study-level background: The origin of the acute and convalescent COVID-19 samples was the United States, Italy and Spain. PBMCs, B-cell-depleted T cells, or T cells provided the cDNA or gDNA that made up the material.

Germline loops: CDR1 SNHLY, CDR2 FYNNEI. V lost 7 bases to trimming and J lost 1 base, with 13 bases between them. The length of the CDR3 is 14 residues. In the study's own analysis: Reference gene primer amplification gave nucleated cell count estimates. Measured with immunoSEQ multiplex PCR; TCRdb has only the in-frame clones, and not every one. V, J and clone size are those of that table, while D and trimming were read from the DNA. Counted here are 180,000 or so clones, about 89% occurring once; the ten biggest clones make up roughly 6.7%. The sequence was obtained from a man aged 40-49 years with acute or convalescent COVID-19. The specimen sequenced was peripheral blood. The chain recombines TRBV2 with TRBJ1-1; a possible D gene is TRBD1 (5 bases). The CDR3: CASISGTGNTEAFF. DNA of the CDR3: TGTGCCAGCATAAGCGGGACGGGGAACACTGAAGCTTTCTTT.